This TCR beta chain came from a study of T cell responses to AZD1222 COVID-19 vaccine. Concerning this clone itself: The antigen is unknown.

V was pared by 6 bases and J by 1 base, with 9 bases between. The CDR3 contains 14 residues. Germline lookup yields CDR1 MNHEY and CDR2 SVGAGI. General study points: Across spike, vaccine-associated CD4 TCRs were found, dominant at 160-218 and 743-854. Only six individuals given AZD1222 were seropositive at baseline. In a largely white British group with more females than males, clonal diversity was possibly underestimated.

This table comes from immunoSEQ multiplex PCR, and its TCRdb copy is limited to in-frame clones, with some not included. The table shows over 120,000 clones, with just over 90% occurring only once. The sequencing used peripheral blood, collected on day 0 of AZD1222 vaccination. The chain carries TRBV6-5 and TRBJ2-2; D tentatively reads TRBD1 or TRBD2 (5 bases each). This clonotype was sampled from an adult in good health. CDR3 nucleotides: TGTGCCAGCAGCTGGGGGTTGAACACCGGGGAGCTGTTTTTT. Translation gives CASSWGLNTGELFF.